This T cell receptor (beta chain) appears in the sequencing data of a study of T cell repertoires in ileal Crohn's disease. The repertoire was sequenced with immunoSEQ multiplex PCR; TCRdb's copy has only in-frame clones and lacks some. The sample has 1,000 or so clones; around 85% are singletons. The time point here: neoterminal ileum biopsy at postoperative endoscopy, about 6 months after surgery. With V trimmed by 7 bases and J by 1 base, 10 bases remained unmatched. The CDR3 is 15 amino acids. Germline assignment: CDR1 WSHSY and CDR2 SAAADI. The chain carries TRBV10-2 and TRBJ2-7; 7 bases map to TRBD2. This receptor was taken from an adult with Crohn's disease. Sample: ileal tissue. This chain's CDR3 is CASTGGLAVSYEQYF. CDR3 sequence (DNA): TGCGCCAGCACAGGCGGGCTAGCGGTGTCCTACGAGCAGTACTTC.